This T cell receptor beta chain comes out of a study of spatial heterogeneity in lung cancer. This clonotype was picked up many times. The size of this beta chain means little, since it is a stray read in a library made for alpha chains. TCRdb re-analysed the 5' RACE reads in MiXCR, keeping a single row per CDR3 protein. The sample shows 12,000 or so distinct CDR3 sequences, approximately 6.2% of them seen only once. The V gene's germline CDR1 is DFQATT and CDR2 SNEGSKA (reference sequence). V dropped 2 bases and J dropped 0 bases, with 7 bases sitting between them. The CDR3 consists of 13 residues. The time point denotes: sample taken at primary tumor resection. The sequenced material consisted of unsorted whole RNA from tumor, nontumor lung or frozen PBMC.

Sequences were derived from normal lung tissue next to the tumor, sampled at surgery. This clonotype was obtained from a male donor with early-stage non-small cell lung cancer. V usage is TRBV20-1 and J usage is TRBJ1-1; no definite D call. This CDR3 reads CSARSTMNTEAFF. The CDR3 DNA is TGCAGTGCTAGATCGACCATGAACACTGAAGCTTTCTTT.